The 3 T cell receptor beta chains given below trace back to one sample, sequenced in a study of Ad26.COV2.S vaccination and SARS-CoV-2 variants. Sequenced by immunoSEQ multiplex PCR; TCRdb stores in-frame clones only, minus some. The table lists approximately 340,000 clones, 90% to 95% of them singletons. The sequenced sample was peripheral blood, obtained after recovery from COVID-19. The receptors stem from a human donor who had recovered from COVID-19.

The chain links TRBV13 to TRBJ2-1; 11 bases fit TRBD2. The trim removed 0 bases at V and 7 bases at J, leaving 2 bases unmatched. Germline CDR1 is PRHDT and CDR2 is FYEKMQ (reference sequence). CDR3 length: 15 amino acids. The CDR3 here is CASSLGLAGGNEQFF. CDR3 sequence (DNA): TGTGCCAGCAGCTTAGGGCTAGCGGGGGGTAATGAGCAGTTCTTC.

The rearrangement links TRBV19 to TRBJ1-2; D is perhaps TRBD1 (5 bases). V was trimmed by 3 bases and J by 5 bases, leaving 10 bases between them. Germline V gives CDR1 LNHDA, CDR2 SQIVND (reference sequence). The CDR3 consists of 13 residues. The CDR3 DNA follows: TGTGCCAGTAGTATGCAGGGATTATATGGCTACACCTTC. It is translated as CASSMQGLYGYTF.

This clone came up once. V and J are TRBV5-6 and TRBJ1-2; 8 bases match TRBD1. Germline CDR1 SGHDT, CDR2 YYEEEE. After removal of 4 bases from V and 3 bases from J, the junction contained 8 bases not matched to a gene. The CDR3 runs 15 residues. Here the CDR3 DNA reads TGTGCCAGCAGCCCCAGGGGGCCAGTCTACTATGGCTACACCTTC. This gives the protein CASSPRGPVYYGYTF.